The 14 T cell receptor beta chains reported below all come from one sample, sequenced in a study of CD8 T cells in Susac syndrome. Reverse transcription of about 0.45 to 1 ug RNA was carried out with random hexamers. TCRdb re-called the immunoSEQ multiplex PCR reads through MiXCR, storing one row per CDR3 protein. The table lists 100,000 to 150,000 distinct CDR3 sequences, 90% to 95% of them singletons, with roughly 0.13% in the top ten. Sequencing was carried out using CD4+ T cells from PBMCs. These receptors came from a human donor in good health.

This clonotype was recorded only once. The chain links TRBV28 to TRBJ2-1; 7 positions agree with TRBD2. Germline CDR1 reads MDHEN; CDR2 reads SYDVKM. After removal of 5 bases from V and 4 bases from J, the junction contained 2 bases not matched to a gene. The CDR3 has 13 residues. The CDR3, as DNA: TGTGCCAGCAGTCAAGCGGGATACAATGAGCAGTTCTTC. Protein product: CASSQAGYNEQFF.

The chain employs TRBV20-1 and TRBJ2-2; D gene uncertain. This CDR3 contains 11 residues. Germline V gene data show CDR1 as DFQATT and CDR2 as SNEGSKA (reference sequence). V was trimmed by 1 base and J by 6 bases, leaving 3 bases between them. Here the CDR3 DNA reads TGCAGTGCTAGAGGACCCGGGGAGCTGTTTTTT. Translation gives CSARGPGELFF.

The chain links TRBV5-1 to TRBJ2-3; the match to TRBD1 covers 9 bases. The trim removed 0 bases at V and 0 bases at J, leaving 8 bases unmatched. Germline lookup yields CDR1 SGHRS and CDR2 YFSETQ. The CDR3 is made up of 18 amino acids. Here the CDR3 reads CASSLGRTGVSSTDTQYF. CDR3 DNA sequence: TGCGCCAGCAGCTTGGGAAGGACAGGGGTTTCTAGCACAGATACGCAGTATTTT.

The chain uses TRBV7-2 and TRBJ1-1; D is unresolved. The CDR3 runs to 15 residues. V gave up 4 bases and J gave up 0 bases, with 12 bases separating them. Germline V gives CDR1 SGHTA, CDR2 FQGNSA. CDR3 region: CASSSPQAMNTEAFF. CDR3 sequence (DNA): TGTGCCAGCAGCTCCCCCCAGGCTATGAACACTGAAGCTTTCTTT.

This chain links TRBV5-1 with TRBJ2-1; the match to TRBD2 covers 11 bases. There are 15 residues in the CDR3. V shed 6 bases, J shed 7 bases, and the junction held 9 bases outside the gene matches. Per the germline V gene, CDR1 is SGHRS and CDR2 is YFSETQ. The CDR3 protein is CASNPLAGADNEQFF. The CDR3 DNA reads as TGCGCCAGCAACCCACTAGCGGGAGCTGATAATGAGCAGTTCTTC.

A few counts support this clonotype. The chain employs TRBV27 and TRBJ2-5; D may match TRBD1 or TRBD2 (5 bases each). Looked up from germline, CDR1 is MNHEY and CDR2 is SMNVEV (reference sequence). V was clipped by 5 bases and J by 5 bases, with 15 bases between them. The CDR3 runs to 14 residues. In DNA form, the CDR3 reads TGTGCCAGCAGTCTAAGGACAAGCGGCGAGACCCAGTACTTC. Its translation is CASSLRTSGETQYF.

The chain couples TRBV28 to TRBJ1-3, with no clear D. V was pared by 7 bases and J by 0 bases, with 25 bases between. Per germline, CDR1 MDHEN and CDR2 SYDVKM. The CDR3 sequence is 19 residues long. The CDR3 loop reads CASMVLGGPKSSSGNTIYF. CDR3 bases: TGTGCCAGCATGGTCCTCGGTGGCCCCAAATCCAGCTCTGGAAACACCATATATTTT.

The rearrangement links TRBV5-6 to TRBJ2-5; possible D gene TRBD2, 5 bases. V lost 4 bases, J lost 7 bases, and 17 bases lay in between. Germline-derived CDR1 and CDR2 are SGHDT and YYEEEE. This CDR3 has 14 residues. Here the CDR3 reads CASSAVKGVLTQYF. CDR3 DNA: TGTGCCAGCAGCGCCGTAAAGGGAGTTCTGACCCAGTACTTC.

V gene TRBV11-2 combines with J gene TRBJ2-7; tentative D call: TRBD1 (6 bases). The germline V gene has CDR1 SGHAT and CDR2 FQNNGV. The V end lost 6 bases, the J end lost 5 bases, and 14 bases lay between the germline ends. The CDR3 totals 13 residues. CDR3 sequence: CASRSGVQDEQYF. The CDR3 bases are TGTGCCAGCAGGTCAGGGGTCCAGGACGAGCAGTACTTC.

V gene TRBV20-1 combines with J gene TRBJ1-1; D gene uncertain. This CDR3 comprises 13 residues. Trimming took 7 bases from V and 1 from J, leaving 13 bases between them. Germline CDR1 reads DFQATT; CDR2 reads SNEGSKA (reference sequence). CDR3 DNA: TGCAGTGTCGCGACCTATACGAACACTGAAGCTTTCTTT. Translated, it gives CSVATYTNTEAFF.

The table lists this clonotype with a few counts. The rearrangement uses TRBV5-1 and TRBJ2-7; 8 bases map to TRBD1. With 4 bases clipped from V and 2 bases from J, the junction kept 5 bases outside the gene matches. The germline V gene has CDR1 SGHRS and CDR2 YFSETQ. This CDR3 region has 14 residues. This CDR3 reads CASSADRDPYEQYF. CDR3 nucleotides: TGCGCCAGCAGCGCGGACAGGGACCCCTACGAGCAGTACTTC.

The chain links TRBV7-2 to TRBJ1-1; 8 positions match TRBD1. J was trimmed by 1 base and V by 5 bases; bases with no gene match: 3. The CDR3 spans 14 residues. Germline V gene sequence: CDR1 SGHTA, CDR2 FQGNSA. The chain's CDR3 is CASSGGQANTEAFF. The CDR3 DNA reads TGTGCCAGCAGCGGGGGACAGGCGAACACTGAAGCTTTCTTT.

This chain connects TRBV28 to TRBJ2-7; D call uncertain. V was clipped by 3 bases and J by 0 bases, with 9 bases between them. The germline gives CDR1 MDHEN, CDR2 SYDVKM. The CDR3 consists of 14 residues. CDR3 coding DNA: TGTGCCAGCAGTTTTCAAGACAACTCCTACGAGCAGTACTTC. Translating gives CASSFQDNSYEQYF.

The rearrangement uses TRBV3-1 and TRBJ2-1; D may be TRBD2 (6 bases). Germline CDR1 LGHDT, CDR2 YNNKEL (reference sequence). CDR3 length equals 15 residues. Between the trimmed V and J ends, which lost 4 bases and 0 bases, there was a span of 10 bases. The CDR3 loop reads CASSPPSVSYNEQFF. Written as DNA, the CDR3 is TGTGCCAGCAGCCCGCCTAGCGTCTCCTACAATGAGCAGTTCTTC.